This is a list of T cell receptor beta chains from one sample in a study of blood T cells in healthy people across ages. A single record per CDR3 protein comes from TCRdb applying MiXCR to the 5' RACE reads. Seen here are approximately 290,000 distinct CDR3 sequences, 25% to 30% observed once, and the top ten hold around 30%. Sequencing was carried out using blood. Receptor source: a woman aged 70 to 79 in good health. Each CDR3 is given with its conserved first and last residue. A D gene is named only where the DNA matches it firmly. Not all rows give a size; the values are once, few, many and, for expanded clones, a class.

D,J,V,size,CDR3,DNA
NA,TRBJ2-7,TRBV7-2,NA,CASSMGDTAYEQYF,TGTGCCAGCAGCATGGGGGACACAGCCTACGAGCAGTACTTC
NA,TRBJ2-5,TRBV20-1,NA,CSAHPLETQYF,TGCAGTGCCCATCCCCTGGAGACCCAGTACTTC
NA,TRBJ1-2,TRBV6-2/TRBV6-3,few,CASKLGSTNYGYTF,TGTGCCAGCAAATTGGGGAGTACTAACTATGGCTACACCTTC
TRBD2,TRBJ2-7,TRBV3-1,few,CASSRTTSDDEQYF,TGTGCCAGCAGCCGTACGACTAGCGACGACGAGCAGTACTTC
NA,TRBJ1-2,TRBV28,NA,CASSFRDNYGYTF,TGTGCCAGCAGTTTCCGGGACAACTATGGCTACACCTTC
TRBD1,TRBJ2-7,TRBV27,NA,CASSSVGGLSSYEQYF,TGTGCCAGCAGTTCCGTAGGGGGCCTGAGCTCCTACGAGCAGTACTTC
NA,TRBJ2-5,TRBV4-1,many,CASSQGGGSGRSQETQYF,TGCGCCAGCAGCCAAGGAGGGGGTTCGGGGCGAAGCCAAGAGACCCAGTACTTC
TRBD2,TRBJ2-5,TRBV5-1,few,CASSLPGLAGEKTQYF,TGCGCCAGCAGCTTGCCGGGACTAGCGGGAGAGAAGACCCAGTACTTC
NA,TRBJ2-5,TRBV7-2,NA,CASSHVGGLETQYF,TGTGCCAGCAGCCACGTGGGGGGGCTGGAGACCCAGTACTTC
NA,TRBJ2-4,TRBV12-2,few,CASRLQTNQQGPENIQYF,TGTGCAAGTCGCTTACAGACAAACCAACAGGGCCCAGAAAACATTCAGTACTTC
NA,TRBJ2-4,TRBV7-8,few,CASSFETPGRKNIQYF,TGTGCCAGCAGCTTCGAAACCCCAGGGAGGAAAAACATTCAGTACTTC
NA,TRBJ2-1,TRBV5-1,few,CTSRNTLDNEQFF,TGCACCAGCCGAAATACCCTTGACAATGAGCAGTTCTTC
NA,TRBJ2-6,TRBV14,many,CASSHRGAGANVLTF,TGTGCCAGCAGCCACAGAGGGGCTGGGGCCAACGTCCTGACTTTC
TRBD2,TRBJ2-3,TRBV18,few,CASSPGTSIEDTQYF,TGTGCCAGCTCGCCAGGGACTAGCATTGAAGATACGCAGTATTTT
NA,TRBJ2-5,TRBV20-1,few,CSAQGRLRETQYF,TGCAGTGCCCAGGGTAGATTACGAGAGACCCAGTACTTC
NA,TRBJ1-1,TRBV6-5,NA,CASSYSEGGGWGTEAFF,TGTGCCAGCAGTTACTCGGAGGGCGGGGGCTGGGGCACTGAAGCTTTCTTT
TRBD2,TRBJ2-6,TRBV11-2,NA,CASIPGLAGVAGANVLTF,TGTGCAAGCATTCCGGGACTAGCGGGAGTAGCAGGGGCCAACGTCCTGACTTTC
NA,TRBJ2-3,TRBV7-9,NA,CASSLAGGSDTQYF,TGTGCCAGCAGCTTAGCGGGAGGCTCAGATACGCAGTATTTT
NA,TRBJ2-7,TRBV2,NA,CASSFVTGNAGGMPYYEQYF,TGTGCCAGCAGTTTCGTAACAGGAAATGCCGGAGGGATGCCCTACTACGAGCAGTACTTC
NA,TRBJ2-2,TRBV15,NA,CATSREGLTVNTGELFF,TGTGCCACCAGCAGAGAAGGGTTGACGGTGAACACCGGGGAGCTGTTTTTT
TRBD1,TRBJ1-2,TRBV6-5,NA,CASSSGTGGFSRGGYTF,TGTGCCAGCAGTTCGGGGACAGGGGGATTCTCAAGGGGCGGCTACACCTTC
TRBD2,TRBJ2-7,TRBV15,few,CATSPDAAGNEQYF,TGTGCCACCAGCCCTGACGCAGCGGGGAACGAGCAGTACTTC
NA,TRBJ2-3,TRBV28,few,CASSLRGRGRTDTQYF,TGTGCCAGCAGTTTGAGGGGGAGGGGGCGCACAGATACGCAGTATTTT
NA,TRBJ2-1,TRBV29-1,NA,CSVARLEEQFF,TGCAGCGTTGCTCGGCTCGAGGAGCAGTTCTTC
TRBD1,TRBJ1-2,TRBV20-1,NA,CSAGWDREGGYTF,TGCAGTGCTGGGTGGGACAGGGAAGGTGGCTACACCTTC
NA,TRBJ2-5,TRBV3-1,NA,CASSPGQSSQETRYF,TGTGCCAGCAGCCCGGGACAAAGCAGCCAAGAGACCCGGTACTTC
TRBD2,TRBJ2-4,TRBV14,NA,CASSRQYFSGSARTRRNIQYF,TGTGCCAGCAGCCGTCAGTACTTTAGCGGGAGTGCACGTACCCGCAGAAACATTCAGTACTTC
TRBD2,TRBJ2-1,TRBV4-2,few,CASSPTGGTSGSGEQFF,TGTGCCAGCAGCCCAACGGGCGGGACTAGCGGGTCAGGAGAGCAGTTCTTC
NA,TRBJ1-5,TRBV12-3/TRBV12-4,NA,CASSLTQPQHF,TGTGCCAGCAGTTTAACTCAGCCCCAGCATTTT
NA,TRBJ2-5,TRBV12-3/TRBV12-4,NA,CASSYAVWGGRETQYF,TGTGCCAGCAGTTACGCTGTCTGGGGGGGGCGAGAGACCCAGTACTTC
NA,TRBJ2-3,TRBV28,NA,CASSQGLRYEYF,TGTGCCAGCTCCCAGGGACTTCGATACGAGTATTTT
TRBD2,TRBJ2-1,TRBV20-1,NA,CSARPSGRRNEQFF,TGCAGTGCTAGGCCCAGCGGGAGAAGGAATGAGCAGTTCTTC
NA,TRBJ2-6,TRBV4-2,few,CASSQGQVSSGANVLTF,TGTGCCAGCAGCCAAGGCCAGGTTAGCTCTGGGGCCAACGTCCTGACTTTC
TRBD2,TRBJ2-7,TRBV5-1,few,CASSSSPGTSPYEQYF,TGCGCCAGCAGCTCCAGTCCCGGGACTAGCCCCTACGAGCAGTACTTC
NA,TRBJ1-5,TRBV6-6,once,CASRPDNQPQHF,TGTGCCAGCAGGCCGGATAATCAGCCCCAGCATTTT
NA,TRBJ2-6,TRBV4-3,few,CASSQVEVAGANVLTF,TGCGCCAGCAGCCAAGTCGAAGTGGCTGGGGCCAACGTCCTGACTTTC
NA,TRBJ2-5,TRBV10-3,few,CAISAESTRGTQYF,TGTGCCATCAGTGCGGAGTCGACCCGGGGGACCCAGTACTTC
NA,TRBJ1-2,TRBV29-1,NA,CSVTQGLNYGYTF,TGCAGCGTAACCCAGGGACTTAACTATGGCTACACCTTC
NA,TRBJ1-4,TRBV5-1,few,CASSLYGGEKLFF,TGCGCCAGCAGCTTGTACGGGGGTGAAAAACTGTTTTTT
TRBD1,TRBJ2-3,TRBV28,NA,CASRVTGQGLPDTQYF,TGTGCCAGCAGAGTTACGGGACAGGGTCTCCCAGATACGCAGTATTTT